The 2 T cell receptor beta chains reported below all come from one sample, sequenced in a study of T cells after yellow fever vaccination. TCRdb processed the 5' RACE reads anew with MiXCR; each CDR3 protein has one entry. The sample includes hundreds of thousands of distinct CDR3 sequences, 9.5% to 15% seen only once; the top ten take roughly 3%. The sequences come from CD4+ T cells sorted from PBMCs, collected 15 days after the yellow fever booster vaccination. The receptors shown here come from a man between 18 and 35 years old who received the YFV17D yellow fever vaccine.

This clonotype was seen only a few times. V usage is TRBV12-5 and J usage is TRBJ1-6; 7 bases are shared with TRBD1. Germline loops: CDR1 LGHNT, CDR2 FRNRAP. Trimming cost V 1 base and J 9 bases; bases outside gene matches: 0. The CDR3 sequence is 13 residues long. The chain's CDR3 is CASGLAGGSPLHF. CDR3 sequence (DNA): TGTGCTAGTGGTTTGGCAGGGGGTTCACCCCTCCACTTT. Together with reference TRBV12-5 and TRBJ1-6, the CDR3 gives the full variable domain: DARVTQTPRHKVTEMGQEVTMRCQPILGHNTVFWYRQTMMQGLELLAYFRNRAPLDDSGMPKDRFSAEMPDATLATLKIQPSEPRDSAVYFCASGLAGGSPLHFGNGTRLTVT.

This clonotype appeared a few times. The rearrangement uses TRBV2 and TRBJ1-5; tentatively, D is TRBD1 (6 bases). The V gene's germline CDR1 is SNHLY and CDR2 FYNNEI. Trimming removed 7 bases from V and 6 bases from J, with 19 bases in between. This CDR3 comprises 15 residues. The CDR3 DNA follows: TGTGCCAGCAACCAACAGGGCCCGAGGTCTCAGCCCCAGCATTTT. Translating gives CASNQQGPRSQPQHF.